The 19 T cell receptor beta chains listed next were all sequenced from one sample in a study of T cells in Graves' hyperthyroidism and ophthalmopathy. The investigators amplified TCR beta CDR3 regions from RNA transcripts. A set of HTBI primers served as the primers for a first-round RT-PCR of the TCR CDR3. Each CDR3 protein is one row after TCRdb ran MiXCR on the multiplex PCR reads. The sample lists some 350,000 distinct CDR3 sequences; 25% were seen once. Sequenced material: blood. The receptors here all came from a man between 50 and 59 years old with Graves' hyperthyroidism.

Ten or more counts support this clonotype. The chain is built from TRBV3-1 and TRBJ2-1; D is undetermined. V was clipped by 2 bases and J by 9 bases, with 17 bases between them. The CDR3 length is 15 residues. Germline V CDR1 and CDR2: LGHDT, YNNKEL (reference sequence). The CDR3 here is CASSQTTAGSSEQFF. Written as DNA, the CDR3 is TGTGCCAGCAGCCAAACTACCGCCGGCTCCAGTGAGCAGTTCTTC.

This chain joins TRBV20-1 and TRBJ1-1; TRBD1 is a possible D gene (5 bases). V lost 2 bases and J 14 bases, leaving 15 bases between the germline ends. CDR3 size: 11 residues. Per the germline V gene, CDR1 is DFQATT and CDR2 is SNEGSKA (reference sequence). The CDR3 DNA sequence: TGCAGTGCTAGAAGGGACGGCCCCTCCTTCTTT. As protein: CSARRDGPSFF.

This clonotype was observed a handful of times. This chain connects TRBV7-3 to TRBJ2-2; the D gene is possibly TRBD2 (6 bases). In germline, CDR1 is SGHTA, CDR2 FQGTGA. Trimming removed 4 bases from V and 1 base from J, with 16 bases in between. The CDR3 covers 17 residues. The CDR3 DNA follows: TGTGCCAGCAGCTCCACCTCTAGCGAGGGGAACACCGGGGAGCTGTTTTTT. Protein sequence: CASSSTSSEGNTGELFF.

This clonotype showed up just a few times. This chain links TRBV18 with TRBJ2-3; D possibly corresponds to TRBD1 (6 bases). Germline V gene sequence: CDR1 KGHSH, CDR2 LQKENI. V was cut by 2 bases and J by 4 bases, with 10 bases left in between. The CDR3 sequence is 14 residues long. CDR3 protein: CASSPKQGADTQYF. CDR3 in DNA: TGTGCCAGCTCACCAAAACAGGGAGCAGATACGCAGTATTTT.

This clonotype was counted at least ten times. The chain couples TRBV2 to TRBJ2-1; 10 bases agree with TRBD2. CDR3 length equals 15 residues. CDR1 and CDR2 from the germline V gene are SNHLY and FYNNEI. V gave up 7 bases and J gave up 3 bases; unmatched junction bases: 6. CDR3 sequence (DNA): TGTGCCAGCATAGCACGGACTAGCGGCTACAATGAGCAGTTCTTC. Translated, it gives CASIARTSGYNEQFF.

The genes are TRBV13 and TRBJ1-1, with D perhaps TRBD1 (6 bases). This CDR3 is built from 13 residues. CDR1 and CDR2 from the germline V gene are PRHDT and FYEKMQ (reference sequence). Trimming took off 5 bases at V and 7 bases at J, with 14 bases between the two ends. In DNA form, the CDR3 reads TGTGCCAGCAGCCCAAGGACAGAGTATGAAGCTTTCTTT. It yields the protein CASSPRTEYEAFF.

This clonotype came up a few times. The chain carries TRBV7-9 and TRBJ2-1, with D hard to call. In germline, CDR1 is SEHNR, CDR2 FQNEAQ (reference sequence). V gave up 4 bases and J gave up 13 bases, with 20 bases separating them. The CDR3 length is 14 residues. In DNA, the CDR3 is TGTGCCAGCAGCTCGGAACACGGCCGGGTGGTACAGTTCTTC. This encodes CASSSEHGRVVQFF.

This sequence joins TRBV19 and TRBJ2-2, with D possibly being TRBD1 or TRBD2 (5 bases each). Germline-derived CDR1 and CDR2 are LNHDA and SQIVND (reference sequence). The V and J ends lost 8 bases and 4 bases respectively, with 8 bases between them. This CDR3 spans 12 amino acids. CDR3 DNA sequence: TGTGCCAGTGGGGGTTTCACCGGGGAGCTGTTTTTT. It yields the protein CASGGFTGELFF.

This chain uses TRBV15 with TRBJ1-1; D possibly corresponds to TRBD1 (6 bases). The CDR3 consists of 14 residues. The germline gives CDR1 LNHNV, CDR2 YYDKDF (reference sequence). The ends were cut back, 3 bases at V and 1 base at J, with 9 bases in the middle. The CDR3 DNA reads TGTGCCACCAGCAGGGGACAATGGAACACTGAAGCTTTCTTT. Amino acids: CATSRGQWNTEAFF.

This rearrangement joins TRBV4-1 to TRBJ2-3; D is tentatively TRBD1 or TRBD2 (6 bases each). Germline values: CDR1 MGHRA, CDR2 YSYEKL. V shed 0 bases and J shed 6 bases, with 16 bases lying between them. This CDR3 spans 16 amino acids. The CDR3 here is CASSQDTGEGDDTQYF. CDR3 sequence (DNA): TGCGCCAGCAGCCAAGATACGGGAGAGGGGGACGATACGCAGTATTTT.

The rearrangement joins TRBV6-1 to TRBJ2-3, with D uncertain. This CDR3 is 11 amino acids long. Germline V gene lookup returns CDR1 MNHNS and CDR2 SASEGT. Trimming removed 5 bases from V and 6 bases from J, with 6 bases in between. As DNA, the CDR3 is TGTGCCAGCAGTTATAGGGATACGCAGTATTTT. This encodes CASSYRDTQYF.

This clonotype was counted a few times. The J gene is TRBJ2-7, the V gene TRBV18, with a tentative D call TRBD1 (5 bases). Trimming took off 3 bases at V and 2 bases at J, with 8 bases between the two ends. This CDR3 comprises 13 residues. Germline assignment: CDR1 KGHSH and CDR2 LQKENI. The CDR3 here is CASSPTQAYEQYF. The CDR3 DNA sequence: TGTGCCAGCTCACCTACACAGGCCTACGAGCAGTACTTC.

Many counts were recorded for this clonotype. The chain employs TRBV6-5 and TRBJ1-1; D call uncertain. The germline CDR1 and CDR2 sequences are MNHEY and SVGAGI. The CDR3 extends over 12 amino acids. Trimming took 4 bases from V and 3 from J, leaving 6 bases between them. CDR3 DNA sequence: TGTGCCAGCAGTTCCCGACACACTGAAGCTTTCTTT. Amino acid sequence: CASSSRHTEAFF.

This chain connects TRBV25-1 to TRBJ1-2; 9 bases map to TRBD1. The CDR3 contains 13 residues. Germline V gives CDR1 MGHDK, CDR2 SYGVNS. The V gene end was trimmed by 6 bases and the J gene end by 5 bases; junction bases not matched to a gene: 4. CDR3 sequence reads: CASRDGTGYGYTF. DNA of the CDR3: TGTGCCAGCAGAGACGGGACAGGGTATGGCTACACCTTC.

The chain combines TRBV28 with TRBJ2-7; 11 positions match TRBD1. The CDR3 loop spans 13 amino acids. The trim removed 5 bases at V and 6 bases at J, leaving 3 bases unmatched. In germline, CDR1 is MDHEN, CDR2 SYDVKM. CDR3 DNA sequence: TGTGCCAGCAGTGGACAGGGGGCCGGCGAGCAGTACTTC. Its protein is CASSGQGAGEQYF.

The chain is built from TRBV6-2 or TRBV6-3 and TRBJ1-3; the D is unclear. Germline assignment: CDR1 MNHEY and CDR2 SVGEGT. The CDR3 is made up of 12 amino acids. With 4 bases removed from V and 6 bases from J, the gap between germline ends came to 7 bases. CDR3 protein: CASSSRTNTIYF. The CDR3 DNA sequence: TGTGCCAGCAGTTCCCGGACAAACACCATATATTTT.

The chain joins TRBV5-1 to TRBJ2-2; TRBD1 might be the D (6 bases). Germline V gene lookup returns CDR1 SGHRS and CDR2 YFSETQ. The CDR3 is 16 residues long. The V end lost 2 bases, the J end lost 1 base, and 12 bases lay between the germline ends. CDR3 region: CASSLWEQGNTGELFF. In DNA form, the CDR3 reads TGCGCCAGCAGCTTATGGGAACAGGGGAACACCGGGGAGCTGTTTTTT.

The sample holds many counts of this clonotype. CDR3 protein: CASSLKVGAPYEQYF. Here the CDR3 DNA reads TGTGCCAGCAGTTTAAAGGTGGGGGCTCCCTACGAGCAGTACTTC. V usage is TRBV12-3 or TRBV12-4 and J usage is TRBJ2-7, with D tentatively TRBD1 (6 bases). The CDR3 is 15 amino acids. V dropped 2 bases and J dropped 2 bases, with 13 bases sitting between them.

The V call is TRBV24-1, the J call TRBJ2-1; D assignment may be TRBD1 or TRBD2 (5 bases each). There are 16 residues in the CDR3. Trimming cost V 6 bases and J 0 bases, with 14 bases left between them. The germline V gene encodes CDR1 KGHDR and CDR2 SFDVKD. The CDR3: CATSSGTSSSYNEQFF. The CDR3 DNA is TGTGCCACCAGTTCTGGGACCTCAAGCTCCTACAATGAGCAGTTCTTC.